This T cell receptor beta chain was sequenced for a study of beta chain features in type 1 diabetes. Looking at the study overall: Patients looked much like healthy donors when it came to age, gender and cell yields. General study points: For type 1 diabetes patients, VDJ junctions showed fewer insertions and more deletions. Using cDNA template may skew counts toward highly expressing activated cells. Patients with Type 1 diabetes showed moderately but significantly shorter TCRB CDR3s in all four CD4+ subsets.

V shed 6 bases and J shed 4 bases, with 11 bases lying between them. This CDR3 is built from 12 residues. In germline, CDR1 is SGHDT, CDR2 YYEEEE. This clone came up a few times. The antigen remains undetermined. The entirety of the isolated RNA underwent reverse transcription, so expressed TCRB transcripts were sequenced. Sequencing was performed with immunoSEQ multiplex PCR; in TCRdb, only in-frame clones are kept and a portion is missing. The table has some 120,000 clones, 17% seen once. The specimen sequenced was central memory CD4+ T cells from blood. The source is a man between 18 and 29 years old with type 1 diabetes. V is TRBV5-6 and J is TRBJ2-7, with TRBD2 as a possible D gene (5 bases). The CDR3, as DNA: TGTGCCAGCACGGGGAATCGATACGAGCAGTACTTC. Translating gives CASTGNRYEQYF. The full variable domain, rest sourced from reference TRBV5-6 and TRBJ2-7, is DAGVTQSPTHLIKTRGQQVTLRCSPKSGHDTVSWYQQALGQGPQFIFQYYEEEERQRGNFPDRFSGHQFPNYSSELNVNALLLGDSALYLCASTGNRYEQYFGPGTRLTVT.